The sequence of this T cell receptor (beta chain) was determined in a study of shared clonotypes between healthy human individuals. Assay used: immunoSEQ multiplex PCR; TCRdb lists only in-frame clones, some missing. The sample holds about 990,000 clones, about 84% seen once. CDR1 SGHRS and CDR2 YFSETQ come from the germline V gene. Trimming removed 2 bases from V and 5 bases from J, with 16 bases in between. The CDR3 totals 16 residues. The specimen was memory CD4+ T cells from PBMCs. Subset of the sample: CD45RA-negative fraction. The TCR originated in a man between 18 and 29 years old in good health. Some clones in this sample may be carry-over from other donors' samples. The rearrangement uses TRBV5-1 and TRBJ2-2; a possible D gene is TRBD2 (6 bases). The CDR3 DNA reads TGCGCCAGCAGCTTTTTGACTAGGGCCGGGACCGGGGAGCTGTTTTTT. It translates to CASSFLTRAGTGELFF.